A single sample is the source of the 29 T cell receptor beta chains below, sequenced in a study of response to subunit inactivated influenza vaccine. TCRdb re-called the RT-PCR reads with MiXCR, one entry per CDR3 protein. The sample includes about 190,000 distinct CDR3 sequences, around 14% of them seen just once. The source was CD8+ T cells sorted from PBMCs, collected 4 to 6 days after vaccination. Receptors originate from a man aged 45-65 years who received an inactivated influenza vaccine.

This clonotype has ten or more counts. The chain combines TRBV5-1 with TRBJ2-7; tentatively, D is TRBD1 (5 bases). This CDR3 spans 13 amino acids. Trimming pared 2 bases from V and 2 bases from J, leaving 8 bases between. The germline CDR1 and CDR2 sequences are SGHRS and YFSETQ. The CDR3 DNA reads TGCGCCAGCAGCTTCGGACAAGCCTACGAGCAGTACTTC. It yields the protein CASSFGQAYEQYF.

CDR3 residues: CASSWDRGGRTPDTQYF. Here the CDR3 DNA reads TGCGCCAGCAGCTGGGACAGGGGGGGTCGCACCCCAGATACGCAGTATTTT. This chain uses TRBV4-1 with TRBJ2-3; TRBD1 matches 11 bases. The germline V gene encodes CDR1 MGHRA and CDR2 YSYEKL. Trimming at V came to 5 bases and at J to 4 bases, leaving 11 bases not matched to a gene. The CDR3 runs 17 residues.

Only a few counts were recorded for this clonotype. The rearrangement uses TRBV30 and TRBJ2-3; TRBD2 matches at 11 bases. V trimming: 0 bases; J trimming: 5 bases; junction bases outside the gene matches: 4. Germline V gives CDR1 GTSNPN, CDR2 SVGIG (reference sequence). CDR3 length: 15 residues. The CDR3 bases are TGTGCCTGGAGTGTACTAGCGGGAGTCGTAGATACGCAGTATTTT. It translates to CAWSVLAGVVDTQYF.

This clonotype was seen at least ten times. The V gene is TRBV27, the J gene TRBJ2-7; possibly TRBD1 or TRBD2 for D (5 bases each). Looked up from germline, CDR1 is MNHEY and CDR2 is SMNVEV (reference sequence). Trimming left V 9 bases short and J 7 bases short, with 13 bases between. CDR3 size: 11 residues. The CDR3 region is CARGRPGEQYF. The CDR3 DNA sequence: TGTGCCAGGGGACGGCCTGGTGAGCAGTACTTC.

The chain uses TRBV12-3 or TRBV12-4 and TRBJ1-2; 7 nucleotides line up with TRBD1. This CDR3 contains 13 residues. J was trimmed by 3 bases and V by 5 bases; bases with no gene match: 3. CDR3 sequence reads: CASSHGTDYGYTF. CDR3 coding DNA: TGTGCCAGCAGTCATGGGACAGACTATGGCTACACCTTC.

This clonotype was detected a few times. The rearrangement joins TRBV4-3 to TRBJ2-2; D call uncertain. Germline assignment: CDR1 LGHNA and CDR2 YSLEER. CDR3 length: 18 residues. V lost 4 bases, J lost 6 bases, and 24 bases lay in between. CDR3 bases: TGCGCCAGCAGCCCCGCCCTTTTTGCGAACCGGGCTGCCGGGGAGCTGTTTTTT. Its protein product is CASSPALFANRAAGELFF.

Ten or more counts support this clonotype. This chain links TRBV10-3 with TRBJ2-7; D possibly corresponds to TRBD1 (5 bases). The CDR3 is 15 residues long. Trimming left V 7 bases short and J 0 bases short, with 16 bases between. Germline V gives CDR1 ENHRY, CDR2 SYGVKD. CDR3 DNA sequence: TGTGCCATCATGATGGCGCAGGGAAGCTCCTACGAGCAGTACTTC. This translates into CAIMMAQGSSYEQYF.

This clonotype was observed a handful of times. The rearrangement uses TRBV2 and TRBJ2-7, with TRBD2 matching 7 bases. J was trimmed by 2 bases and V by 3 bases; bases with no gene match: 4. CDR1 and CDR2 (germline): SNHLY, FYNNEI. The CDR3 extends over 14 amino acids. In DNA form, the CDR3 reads TGTGCCAGCAGTGAGGCTAGCGGAACCTACGAGCAGTACTTC. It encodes CASSEASGTYEQYF.

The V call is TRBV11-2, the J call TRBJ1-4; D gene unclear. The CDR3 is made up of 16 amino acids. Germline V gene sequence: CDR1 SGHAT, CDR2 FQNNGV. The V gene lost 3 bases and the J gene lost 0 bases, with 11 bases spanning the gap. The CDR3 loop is CASSLLAGTTNEKLFF. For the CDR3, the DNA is TGTGCCAGCAGCTTGCTCGCGGGGACAACTAATGAAAAACTGTTTTTT. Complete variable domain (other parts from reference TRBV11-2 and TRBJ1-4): EAGVAQSPRYKIIEKRQSVAFWCNPISGHATLYWYQQILGQGPKLLIQFQNNGVVDDSQLPKDRFSAERLKGVDSTLKIQPAKLEDSAVYLCASSLLAGTTNEKLFFGSGTQLSVL.

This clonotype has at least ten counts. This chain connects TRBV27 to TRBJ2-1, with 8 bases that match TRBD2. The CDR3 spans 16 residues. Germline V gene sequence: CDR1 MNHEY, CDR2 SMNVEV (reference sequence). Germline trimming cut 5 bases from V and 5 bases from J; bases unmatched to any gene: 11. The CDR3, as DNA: TGTGCCAGCAGTATCCTCGGGACTAGGGGGGACAATGAGCAGTTCTTC. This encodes CASSILGTRGDNEQFF.

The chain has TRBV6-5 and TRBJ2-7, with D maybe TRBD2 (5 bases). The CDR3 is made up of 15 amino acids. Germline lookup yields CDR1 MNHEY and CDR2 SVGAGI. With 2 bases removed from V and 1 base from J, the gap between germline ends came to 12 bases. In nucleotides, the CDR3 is TGTGCCAGCAGTTACGGACTCTCCGGTTCCTACGAGCAGTACTTC. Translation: CASSYGLSGSYEQYF.

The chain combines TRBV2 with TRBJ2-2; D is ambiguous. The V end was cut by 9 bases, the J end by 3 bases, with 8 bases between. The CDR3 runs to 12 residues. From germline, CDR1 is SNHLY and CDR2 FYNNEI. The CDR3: CASVLYTGELFF. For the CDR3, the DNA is TGTGCCAGTGTTTTATACACCGGGGAGCTGTTTTTT.

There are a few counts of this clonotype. In nucleotides, the CDR3 is TGTGCCAGCAGCTTAGCAGATACCTACGAGCAGTACTTC. Amino acid sequence: CASSLADTYEQYF. V gene TRBV7-9 combines with J gene TRBJ2-7; D not resolved. The CDR3 extends over 13 amino acids. Germline V gene lookup returns CDR1 SEHNR and CDR2 FQNEAQ (reference sequence). V was pared by 0 bases and J by 2 bases, with 5 bases between.

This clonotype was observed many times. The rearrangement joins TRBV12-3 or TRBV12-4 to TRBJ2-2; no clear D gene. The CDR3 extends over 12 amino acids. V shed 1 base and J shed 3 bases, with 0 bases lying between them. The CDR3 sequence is CASSLDTGELFF. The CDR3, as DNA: TGTGCCAGCAGTTTAGACACCGGGGAGCTGTTTTTT.

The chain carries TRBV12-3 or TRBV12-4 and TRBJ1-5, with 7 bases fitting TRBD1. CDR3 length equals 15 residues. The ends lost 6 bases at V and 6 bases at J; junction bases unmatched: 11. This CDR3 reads CASSPTGTSVQPQHF. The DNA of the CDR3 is TGTGCCAGCAGCCCGACAGGGACAAGTGTTCAGCCCCAGCATTTT.

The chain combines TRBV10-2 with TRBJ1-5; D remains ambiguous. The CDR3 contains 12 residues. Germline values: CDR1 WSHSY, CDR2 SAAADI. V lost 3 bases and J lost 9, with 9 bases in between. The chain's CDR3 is CASSEGPRPQHF. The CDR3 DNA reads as TGCGCCAGCAGTGAAGGTCCCCGGCCCCAGCATTTT.

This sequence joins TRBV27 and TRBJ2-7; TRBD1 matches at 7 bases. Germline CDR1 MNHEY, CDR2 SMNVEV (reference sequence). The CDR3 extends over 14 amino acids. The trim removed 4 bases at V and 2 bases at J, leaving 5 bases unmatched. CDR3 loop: CASSSSQGAYEQYF. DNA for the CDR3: TGTGCCAGCAGTTCCTCCCAGGGGGCCTACGAGCAGTACTTC.

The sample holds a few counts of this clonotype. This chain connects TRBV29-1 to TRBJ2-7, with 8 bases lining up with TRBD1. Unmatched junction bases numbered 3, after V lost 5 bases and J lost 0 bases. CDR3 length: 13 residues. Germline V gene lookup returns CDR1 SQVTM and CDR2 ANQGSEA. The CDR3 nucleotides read TGCAGCGTTAAGACAGGGGACTCCTACGAGCAGTACTTC. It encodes CSVKTGDSYEQYF.

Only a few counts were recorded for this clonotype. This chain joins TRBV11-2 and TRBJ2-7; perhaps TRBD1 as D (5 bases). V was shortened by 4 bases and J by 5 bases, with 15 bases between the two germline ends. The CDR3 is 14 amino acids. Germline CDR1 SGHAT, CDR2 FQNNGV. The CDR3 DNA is TGTGCCAGCAGCTCATATCAGGGTATCCACGAGCAGTACTTC. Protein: CASSSYQGIHEQYF.

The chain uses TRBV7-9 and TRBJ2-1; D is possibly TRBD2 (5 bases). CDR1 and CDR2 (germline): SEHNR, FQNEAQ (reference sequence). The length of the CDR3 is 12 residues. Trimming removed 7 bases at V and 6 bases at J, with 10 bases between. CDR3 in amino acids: CASISGLNEQFF. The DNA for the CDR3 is TGTGCCAGCATAAGCGGCCTCAATGAGCAGTTCTTC.

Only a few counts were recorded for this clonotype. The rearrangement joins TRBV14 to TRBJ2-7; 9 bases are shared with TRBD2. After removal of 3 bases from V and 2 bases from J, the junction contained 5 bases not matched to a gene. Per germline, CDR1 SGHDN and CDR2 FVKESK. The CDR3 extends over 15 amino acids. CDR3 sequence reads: CASSHPSGNPYEQYF. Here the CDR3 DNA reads TGTGCCAGCAGCCACCCTAGCGGGAATCCCTACGAGCAGTACTTC.

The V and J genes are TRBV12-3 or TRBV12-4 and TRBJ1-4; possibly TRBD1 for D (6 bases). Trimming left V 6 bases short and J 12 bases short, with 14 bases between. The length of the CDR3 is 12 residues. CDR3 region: CASSLTGIELFF. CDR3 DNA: TGTGCCAGCAGCCTTACAGGGATAGAACTGTTTTTT.

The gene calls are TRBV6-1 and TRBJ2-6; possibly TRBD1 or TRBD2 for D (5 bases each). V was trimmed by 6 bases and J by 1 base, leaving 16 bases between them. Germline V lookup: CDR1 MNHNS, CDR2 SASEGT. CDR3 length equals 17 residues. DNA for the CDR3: TGTGCCAGCAGAGACCCGGGACGGAATTCTGGGGCCAACGTCCTGACTTTC. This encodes CASRDPGRNSGANVLTF.

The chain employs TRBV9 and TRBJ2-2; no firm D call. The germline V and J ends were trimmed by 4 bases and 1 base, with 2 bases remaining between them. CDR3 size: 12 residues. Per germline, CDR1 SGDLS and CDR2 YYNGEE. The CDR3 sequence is CASSRNTGELFF. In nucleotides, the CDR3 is TGTGCCAGCAGCAGGAACACCGGGGAGCTGTTTTTT.

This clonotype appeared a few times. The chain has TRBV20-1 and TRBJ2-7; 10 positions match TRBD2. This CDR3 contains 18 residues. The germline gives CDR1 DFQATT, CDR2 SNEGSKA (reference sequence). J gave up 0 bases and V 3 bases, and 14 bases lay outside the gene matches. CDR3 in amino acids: CSASLVATSGPLSYEQYF. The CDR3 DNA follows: TGCAGTGCTAGCCTCGTTGCGACTAGCGGGCCCCTCTCCTACGAGCAGTACTTC.

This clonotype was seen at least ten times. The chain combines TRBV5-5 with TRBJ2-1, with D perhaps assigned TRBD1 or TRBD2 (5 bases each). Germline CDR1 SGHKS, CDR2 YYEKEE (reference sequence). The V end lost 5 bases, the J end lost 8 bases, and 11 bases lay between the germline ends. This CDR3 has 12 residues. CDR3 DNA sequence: TGTGCCAGCAGACTGGTGGGGGATGAGCAGTTCTTC. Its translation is CASRLVGDEQFF.

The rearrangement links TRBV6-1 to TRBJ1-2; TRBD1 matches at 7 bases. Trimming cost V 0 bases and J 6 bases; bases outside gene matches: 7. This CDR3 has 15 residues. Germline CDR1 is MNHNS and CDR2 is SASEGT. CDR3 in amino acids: CASSEAPGQLNGYTF. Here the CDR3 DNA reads TGTGCCAGCAGTGAAGCTCCGGGACAGCTGAATGGCTACACCTTC.

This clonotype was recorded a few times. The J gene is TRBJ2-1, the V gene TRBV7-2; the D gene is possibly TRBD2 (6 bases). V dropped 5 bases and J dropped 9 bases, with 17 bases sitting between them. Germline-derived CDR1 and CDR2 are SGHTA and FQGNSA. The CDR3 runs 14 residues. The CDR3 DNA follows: TGTGCCAGCAGCCCCGGGGGATCGGCGGGTGAGCAGTTCTTC. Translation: CASSPGGSAGEQFF.

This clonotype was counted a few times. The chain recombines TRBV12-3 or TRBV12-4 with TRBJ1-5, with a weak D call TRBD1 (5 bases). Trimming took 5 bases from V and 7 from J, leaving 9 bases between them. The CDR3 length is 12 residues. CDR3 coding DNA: TGTGCCAGCAGTCGAGGGACCCAGCCCCAGCATTTT. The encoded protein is CASSRGTQPQHF.